The source of this TCR beta chain is a study of regulatory dendritic cells for organ transplantation. V was shortened by 3 bases and J by 5 bases, with 9 bases between the two germline ends. Germline CDR1 reads MNHEY; CDR2 reads SVGAGI. The CDR3 covers 13 residues. Broader study findings: Mature dendritic cells appeared to drive more memory CD8+ clonal expansion than regulatory ones. Resting memory CD8+ T cells held the most alloreactive clonotypes. Naive T cells showed high diversity, memory cells less, memory CD8+ least.

Memory T cells were CD45RO+, naive were CD45RA+, sorted by FACS. Measured with immunoSEQ multiplex PCR; TCRdb has only the in-frame clones, and not every one. Of around 29,000 clones in the sample, approximately 77% were seen once. As to this clone: The antigen is not known.

The TCR was taken from a human donor in good health. The chain has TRBV6-5 and TRBJ2-3, with a weak D call TRBD2 (5 bases). What was sequenced was naive CD8+ T cells from blood. As to subset: CD45RA+ naive T cells. The CDR3 bases are TGTGCCAGCAGTTATGGACTGGTAGATACGCAGTATTTT. Its translation is CASSYGLVDTQYF.